Listed below are T cell receptor beta chains from one sample, sequenced in a study of shared clonotypes between healthy human individuals. TCRdb's copy holds only in-frame clones and misses some; the assay was immunoSEQ multiplex PCR. The sample consists of 1,100,000 or so clones, around 78% of them appearing once. The sequencing input was memory CD4+ T cells from PBMCs. Every receptor here comes from a man between 18 and 35 years old in good health. Some clones in this sample may be carry-over from other donors' samples. Both conserved end residues are part of each CDR3. A D gene is named only where the DNA matches it firmly. A row's size may be missing; if present it is once, few, many or a size class.

j_call clone_size d_call v_call cdr3_aa cdr3_nt
TRBJ2-5 . TRBD2 TRBV6-5 CATSGLAGLQETQYF TGTGCCACCTCAGGACTAGCGGGACTACAAGAGACCCAGTACTTC
TRBJ2-3 . . TRBV5-6 CASSSSGFPSQPSTDTQYF TGTGCCAGCAGCTCCTCCGGGTTCCCTTCCCAACCTAGCACAGATACGCAGTATTTT
TRBJ1-1 . TRBD1 TRBV5-4 CASSLPDRGGDTEAFF TGTGCCAGCAGCTTGCCTGACAGGGGGGGGGACACTGAAGCTTTCTTT
TRBJ2-1 . TRBD2 TRBV28 CASILGGRWNEQFF TGTGCCAGCATCCTCGGCGGGAGATGGAATGAGCAGTTCTTC
TRBJ1-5 . . TRBV12-2 CASRLDEGDRQPQHF TGTGCAAGTCGCTTAGACGAAGGGGATCGGCAGCCCCAGCATTTT
TRBJ1-1 few . TRBV7-8 CASSFQVGTEAFF TGTGCCAGCAGCTTCCAGGTTGGAACTGAAGCTTTCTTT
TRBJ1-5 . . TRBV28 CASSLSGIGWKHF TGTGCCAGCAGTTTATCTGGCATCGGGTGGAAGCATTTT
TRBJ1-1 . . TRBV19 CASSIGWGDQAFF TGTGCCAGTAGTATTGGATGGGGGGACCAAGCTTTCTTT
TRBJ2-7 once TRBD2 TRBV27 CASPKAFKNGRTTYEQYF TGTGCCAGCCCTAAAGCGTTCAAGAACGGGAGGACTACCTACGAGCAGTACTTC
TRBJ2-7 . TRBD1 TRBV28 CASRATGTGGYEQYF TGTGCCAGCAGGGCAACCGGGACAGGGGGCTACGAGCAGTACTTC
TRBJ1-2 . . TRBV10-3 CAISGGFDGYTF TGTGCCATCAGTGGAGGTTTTGATGGCTACACCTTC
TRBJ2-1 . . TRBV11-3 CASSRSGPPSYNEQFF TGTGCCAGCAGCCGGAGTGGGCCTCCCTCCTACAATGAGCAGTTCTTC
TRBJ2-1 once . TRBV5-4 CASSLEPGKPQFF TGTGCCAGCAGCTTGGAACCGGGAAAACCGCAGTTCTTC
TRBJ2-7 . . TRBV15 CATSRAPRDEQYF TGTGCCACCAGCAGAGCCCCGAGGGACGAGCAGTACTTC
TRBJ2-7 . . TRBV7-2 CASSFRERYEQYF TGTGCCAGCAGCTTCCGGGAGCGCTACGAGCAGTACTTC
TRBJ1-5 . . TRBV28 CASSPRGLGDQPQHF TGTGCCAGCAGCCCTCGAGGACTGGGCGATCAGCCCCAGCATTTT
TRBJ2-5 . . TRBV6-6 CASSHDSARETQYF TGTGCCAGCAGTCACGACAGTGCCCGGGAGACCCAGTACTTC
TRBJ2-4 . . TRBV28 CASRTRSGHKNIQYF TGTGCCAGCAGGACCCGAAGCGGGCACAAAAACATTCAGTACTTC
TRBJ2-2 . . TRBV23-1 CASSQSTTPTNTGELFF TGCGCCAGCAGTCAATCGACGACACCCACGAACACCGGGGAGCTGTTTTTT
TRBJ2-5 . . TRBV11-1 CASTGASRRGTQYF TGTGCCAGCACTGGGGCGAGCCGCCGGGGGACCCAGTACTTC
TRBJ1-4 . TRBD1 TRBV6-8 CASSGGQVLNEKLFF TGTGCCAGCAGTGGGGGACAGGTTCTTAATGAAAAACTGTTTTTT
TRBJ1-5 . TRBD1 TRBV2 CASGDRGRSGNQPQHF TGTGCCAGCGGGGACAGGGGGCGCTCGGGCAATCAGCCCCAGCATTTT
TRBJ2-5 few . TRBV10-3 CAISERETQYF TGTGCCATCAGTGAGAGGGAGACCCAGTACTTC
TRBJ2-7 once TRBD2 TRBV27 CASSAGLASSYEQYF TGTGCCAGCAGTGCTGGACTAGCGAGCTCCTACGAGCAGTACTTC
TRBJ2-7 . TRBD1 TRBV28 CASSSAGTGKNYEQYF TGTGCCAGCAGTTCAGCCGGGACAGGTAAAAACTACGAGCAGTACTTC
TRBJ1-2 . TRBD1 TRBV19 CASSRDRGDGYTF TGTGCCAGTAGCAGGGACAGGGGAGATGGCTACACCTTC
TRBJ1-4 few TRBD1 TRBV2 CASSRDRSLSNEKLFF TGTGCCAGCAGCCGGGACAGATCACTATCTAATGAAAAACTGTTTTTT
TRBJ1-2 . TRBD1 TRBV18 CASSPTTGDYGYTF TGTGCCAGCTCTCCGACAACAGGGGACTATGGCTACACCTTC
TRBJ2-3 . . TRBV5-1 CASSPSPGSDTQYF TGCGCCAGCAGCCCCAGCCCCGGGTCCGATACGCAGTATTTT
TRBJ1-3 . . TRBV5-1 CASSLDSAGNTIYF TGCGCCAGCAGCTTGGATTCGGCTGGAAACACCATATATTTT
TRBJ2-5 . . TRBV5-1 CASRKQQETQYF TGCGCCAGCAGAAAACAGCAAGAGACCCAGTACTTC
TRBJ2-3 . . TRBV7-2 CASSLFGTGADTQYF TGTGCCAGCAGCTTATTCGGGACGGGTGCAGATACGCAGTATTTT
TRBJ2-2 . TRBD1 TRBV4-3 CASSPRGQGVTGELFF TGCGCCAGCAGCCCCCGGGGACAGGGGGTGACCGGGGAGCTGTTTTTT
TRBJ2-7 . TRBD2 TRBV19 CASSMMRGSSYEQYF TGTGCCAGTAGTATGATGCGGGGGAGCTCCTACGAGCAGTACTTC
TRBJ2-7 . TRBD1 TRBV11-2 CASRATGKRGQYF TGTGCCAGCAGGGCGACAGGGAAAAGAGGGCAGTACTTC
TRBJ2-1 . TRBD2 TRBV27 CASSKRLAGVHNEQFF TGTGCCAGCAGTAAAAGACTAGCGGGAGTGCACAATGAGCAGTTCTTC
TRBJ2-3 once TRBD2 TRBV5-1 CASTRLAGGPSTDTQYF TGCGCCAGCACACGACTAGCGGGAGGCCCTAGCACAGATACGCAGTATTTT
TRBJ2-7 . . TRBV29-1 CSVVTGSYEQYF TGCAGCGTTGTTACAGGGTCCTACGAGCAGTACTTC
TRBJ2-3 . TRBD1 TRBV5-1 CASSPTGILDTQYF TGCGCCAGCAGCCCGACAGGGATCCTCGATACGCAGTATTTT
TRBJ2-1 . TRBD2 TRBV30 CAWSVFGTSGRGDEQFF TGTGCCTGGAGTGTATTTGGGACTAGCGGGAGAGGCGATGAGCAGTTCTTC
TRBJ2-1 . . TRBV11-1 CASSITLLNEQFF TGTGCCAGCAGCATTACCCTCCTCAATGAGCAGTTCTTC
TRBJ2-3 many . TRBV30 CAWSVLGSGTQYF TGTGCCTGGAGTGTACTGGGGTCGGGTACGCAGTATTTT
TRBJ1-1 few . TRBV7-2 CASSPQTGMNTEAFF TGTGCCAGCAGCCCCCAGACCGGTATGAACACTGAAGCTTTCTTT
TRBJ2-7 . . TRBV5-4 CASSFYQGSEQYF TGTGCCAGCAGCTTTTATCAGGGGTCCGAGCAGTACTTC
TRBJ2-2 . TRBD2 TRBV9 CASSVVAGDVFYTGELFF TGTGCCAGCAGCGTAGTAGCGGGAGATGTATTTTACACCGGGGAGCTGTTTTTT
TRBJ1-1 . . TRBV19 CASSITGTDTEAFF TGTGCCAGTAGTATTACAGGGACGGACACTGAAGCTTTCTTT